The clone carrying this T cell receptor (beta chain) was picked up many times. Its antigen is undetermined. At one end, the junction sequence differs from germline, possibly due to a read error. The CDR3 goes on 3 residues after the read ends, and that part is filled in from the germline J gene. TCRdb's copy holds only in-frame clones and misses some; the assay was immunoSEQ multiplex PCR. The sample presents approximately 30,000 clones, none singletons. The CDR3 has 19 amino acids. Heparinized whole blood, roughly 4.5 to 8 ml, came from each donor. The data derive from a study of T cell clonality in common variable immunodeficiency. Study-wide results and caveats: Links between repertoire features and CVID complications were heterogeneity-limited. What drives increased CVID clonality needs T cell subpopulation sequencing. Shared TCRbeta clones were fewer between CVID subjects than controls.

This receptor was identified in a person aged 18 to 75 in good health. V gene TRBV7-1 combines with J gene TRBJ2-5; 13 bases map to TRBD2. TRBV7-1 is annotated as an ORF whose role is uncertain. What was sequenced was peripheral blood mononuclear cells. CDR3 amino acids: CASSPAGRAGLAGQETQYF. The covered CDR3 bases are TGTGCCAGCAGCCCAGCGGGGAGGGCGGGACTAGCGGGGCAAGAGACC.